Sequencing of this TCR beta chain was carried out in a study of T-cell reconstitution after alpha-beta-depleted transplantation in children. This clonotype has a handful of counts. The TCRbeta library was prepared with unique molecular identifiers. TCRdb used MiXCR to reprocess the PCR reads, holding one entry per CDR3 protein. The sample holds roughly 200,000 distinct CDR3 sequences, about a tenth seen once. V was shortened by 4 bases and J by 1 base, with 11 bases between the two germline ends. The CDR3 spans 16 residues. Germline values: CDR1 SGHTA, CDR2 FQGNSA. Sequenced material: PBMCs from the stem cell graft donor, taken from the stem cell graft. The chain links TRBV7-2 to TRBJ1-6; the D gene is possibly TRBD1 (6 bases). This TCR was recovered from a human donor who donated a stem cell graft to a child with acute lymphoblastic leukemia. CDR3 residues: CASSYKGGSYNSPLHF. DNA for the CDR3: TGTGCCAGCAGCTATAAGGGGGGTTCCTATAATTCACCCCTCCACTTT.